This TCR beta chain comes out of a study of shared clonotypes between healthy human individuals. The study, taken as a whole, reports: Compared with memory subsets, naive subsets generally had larger estimated richness.

For this clone: Its antigen is undetermined.

Per the study methods: Junction-only sequences without quality scores came from ImmunoSEQ, so filtering differed. This table comes from immunoSEQ multiplex PCR, and its TCRdb copy is limited to in-frame clones, with some not included. For V, J and clone size, that table is used; D and trimming come from the DNA. Here the sample spans some 2.1 million clones, 95% being singletons. CDR1 SGHAT and CDR2 FQNNGV come from the germline V gene. This CDR3 region has 17 residues. V gave up 1 base and J gave up 5 bases; unmatched junction bases: 9. Only Caucasian adults living in Nashville, Tennessee served as donors.

This receptor was taken from a man younger than 35 in good health. The V call is TRBV11-2, the J call TRBJ2-5; 11 positions agree with TRBD2. The sample comprised naive CD4+ T cells sorted from blood. Stated subset: CD45RA+ positively selected. CDR3 protein: CASSLVVGLAARETQYF. CDR3 coding DNA: TGTGCCAGCAGCTTAGTCGTGGGACTAGCGGCCCGGGAGACCCAGTACTTC.